The 23 T cell receptor beta chains below come from one sample, sequenced in a study of Graves' ophthalmopathy and Graves' hyperthyroidism (dated by TCRdb to 2016 to 2019). The reads were generated on an Illumina HiSeq 2000. For repertoire sequencing, TCR beta CDR3 regions were amplified from RNA transcripts. A first-round RT-PCR used HTBI primers with the Qiagen OneStep RT-PCR kit, followed by a second-round multiplex PCR, size selection and purification. Starting from the raw public reads, TCRdb applied fastp trimming at Q25, assembled clones with MiXCR and retained in-frame beta chains. Each entry is one CDR3 protein sequence, shown with its most common DNA and genes. The sample contains roughly 380,000 distinct CDR3 sequences, 15% of them found a single time. Roughly 7% of the sample belongs to the ten largest clones. The sequencing input was peripheral blood. These receptors were obtained from a woman aged 18-29 years with stable Graves' hyperthyroidism. Donor details come from another sample of the same person, matched by shared clones.

This clonotype came up many times. CDR3 sequence reads: CASGPPGNTGELFF. CDR3 DNA: TGTGCTAGTGGTCCCCCAGGGAACACCGGGGAGCTGTTTTTT. V usage is TRBV12-5 and J usage is TRBJ2-2; D call uncertain. V shed 5 bases and J shed 1 base, with 8 bases lying between them. Germline CDR1 is LGHNT and CDR2 is FRNRAP. CDR3 size: 14 residues. Full variable domain (rest looked up from reference TRBV12-5 and TRBJ2-2): DARVTQTPRHKVTEMGQEVTMRCQPILGHNTVFWYRQTMMQGLELLAYFRNRAPLDDSGMPKDRFSAEMPDATLATLKIQPSEPRDSAVYFCASGPPGNTGELFFGEGSRLTVL.

This clonotype was observed at least ten times. CDR3 coding DNA: TGTGCCACCGTACAGGGCCGCTATGGCTACACCTTC. As protein: CATVQGRYGYTF. V and J are TRBV6-1 and TRBJ1-2; possible D gene TRBD1, 6 bases. Trimming took 10 bases from V and 4 from J, leaving 13 bases between them. CDR3 length: 12 amino acids. Germline-derived CDR1 and CDR2 are MNHNS and SASEGT.

In its sample, this clonotype was seen a few times. This chain connects TRBV2 to TRBJ2-7, with D perhaps given as TRBD1 or TRBD2 (7 bases each). The CDR3 spans 14 residues. V lost 10 bases and J 1 base, leaving 17 bases between the germline ends. Germline V gives CDR1 SNHLY, CDR2 FYNNEI. CDR3: CATPLQGGSYEQYF. The CDR3 bases are TGTGCCACCCCACTCCAGGGGGGGTCCTACGAGCAGTACTTC.

This clonotype was counted many times. This chain connects TRBV11-2 to TRBJ2-5, with TRBD2 matching over 7 bases. The V and J ends lost 6 bases and 2 bases, in that order; junction bases with no gene match: 6. Per the germline V gene, CDR1 is SGHAT and CDR2 is FQNNGV. The CDR3 covers 14 residues. CDR3 coding DNA: TGTGCCAGCAGTTATAGCGGGTTTCAAGAGACCCAGTACTTC. Translated, it gives CASSYSGFQETQYF.

This clonotype was seen repeatedly, ten times or more. J is TRBJ2-7 and V is TRBV3-1; 7 bases fit TRBD1. The CDR3 sequence is 13 residues long. Trimming cost V 1 base and J 9 bases; bases outside gene matches: 6. Looked up from germline, CDR1 is LGHDT and CDR2 is YNNKEL (reference sequence). CDR3 region: CASSQVGPGGQYF. CDR3 sequence (DNA): TGTGCCAGCAGCCAAGTTGGCCCAGGGGGGCAGTACTTC.

This clonotype was detected a few times. The chain links TRBV24-1 to TRBJ2-3; 9 nucleotides line up with TRBD2. Looked up from germline, CDR1 is KGHDR and CDR2 is SFDVKD. The CDR3 is made up of 14 amino acids. After removal of 10 bases from V and 2 bases from J, the junction contained 6 bases not matched to a gene. Here the CDR3 reads CATRTSDSTDTQYF. For the CDR3, the DNA is TGTGCCACGCGGACTAGCGACTCCACAGATACGCAGTATTTT.

This clonotype was picked up many times. The genes are TRBV27 and TRBJ1-1, with TRBD1 matching 7 bases. V lost 5 bases and J lost 4; bases outside the gene matches: 13. The CDR3 length is 16 residues. Germline V gene data show CDR1 as MNHEY and CDR2 as SMNVEV (reference sequence). Here the CDR3 DNA reads TGTGCCAGCAGTGCTTTGGGAGCAGGGGGAGGCACTGAAGCTTTCTTT. It codes for CASSALGAGGGTEAFF.

At least ten counts were recorded for this clonotype. The chain employs TRBV20-1 and TRBJ1-2, with TRBD1 as a possible D gene (6 bases). The CDR3 sequence is 12 residues long. V was shortened by 1 base and J by 5 bases, with 8 bases between the two germline ends. Germline assignment: CDR1 DFQATT and CDR2 SNEGSKA (reference sequence). The CDR3 nucleotides read TGCAGTGCTAGAGGGACAGAATATGGCTACACCTTC. Translation gives CSARGTEYGYTF.

Many counts were recorded for this clonotype. The chain combines TRBV6-1 with TRBJ1-1; no reliable D call. Trimming pared 1 base from V and 0 bases from J, leaving 6 bases between. The germline gives CDR1 MNHNS, CDR2 SASEGT. This CDR3 comprises 14 residues. CDR3 protein: CASSEDVLNTEAFF. CDR3 nucleotide sequence: TGTGCCAGCAGTGAAGACGTTTTGAACACTGAAGCTTTCTTT.

This clonotype was observed many times. The chain joins TRBV4-2 to TRBJ1-1, with 9 bases fitting TRBD1. The CDR3 runs to 18 residues. Per germline, CDR1 LGHNA and CDR2 YNFKEQ. V trimming: 5 bases; J trimming: 3 bases; junction bases outside the gene matches: 16. CDR3 DNA sequence: TGTGCCAGCAGCGTAAGGGACAGGGACCGTCAGAGGTACACTGAAGCTTTCTTT. This encodes CASSVRDRDRQRYTEAFF.

This clonotype was recorded at least ten times. CDR3 sequence: CASSYGDYSNQPQHF. The CDR3 DNA reads as TGTGCCAGCAGTTACGGTGATTATAGCAATCAGCCCCAGCATTTT. The V gene is TRBV6-5, the J gene TRBJ1-5; unclear D gene. CDR1 is MNHEY, CDR2 SVGAGI, per germline. CDR3 length: 15 amino acids. Trimming stripped 2 bases from V and 0 bases from J, with 8 bases between.

For this clonotype: This likely comes from a read error, as the CDR3 has no conserved phenylalanine or tryptophan at its end. It is unclear where the CDR3 begins or ends on the DNA, so no DNA is shown, and the CDR3 is as TCRdb lists it. V usage is TRBV18 and J usage is TRBJ1-2; the table assigns TRBD1, which was not confirmed against the DNA. The CDR3 is 13 amino acids long, termini counted. CDR1 and CDR2 (germline): KGHSH, LQKENI. This CDR3 is CASSVGQTYGCTL.

This clonotype was observed at least ten times. This chain connects TRBV2 to TRBJ1-1; D gene uncertain. This CDR3 is built from 14 residues. V was pared by 6 bases and J by 4 bases, with 15 bases between. Looked up from germline, CDR1 is SNHLY and CDR2 is FYNNEI. For the CDR3, the DNA is TGTGCCAGCAGGCCGCAGGCCCAGAGCACTGAAGCTTTCTTT. It specifies CASRPQAQSTEAFF.

This clonotype was observed many times. The chain uses TRBV20-1 and TRBJ1-2; D is uncertain. This CDR3 has 12 residues. Deletions cut 0 bases from V and 7 bases from J, with 9 bases between. Per the germline V gene, CDR1 is DFQATT and CDR2 is SNEGSKA (reference sequence). The CDR3 protein is CSARESGSGYTF. For the CDR3, the DNA is TGCAGTGCTAGAGAGTCGGGGAGTGGCTACACCTTC.

Worth noting for this clonotype: The junction differs from germline at one of its ends, possibly a read error. The J gene is TRBJ1-5, the V gene TRBV11-2, with 9 bases fitting TRBD1. Germline V gene sequence: CDR1 SGHAT, CDR2 FQNNGV. The CDR3 is 18 residues long. The DNA of the CDR3 is TGTGCCAGCAGCCCCCGGACAGGGGTTGAGGTTAGCAATCTGCCCCAGCATTTT. Amino acid sequence: CASSPRTGVEVSNLPQHF. The complete variable domain, with remaining parts taken from reference TRBV11-2 and TRBJ1-5, reads EAGVAQSPRYKIIEKRQSVAFWCNPISGHATLYWYQQILGQGPKLLIQFQNNGVVDDSQLPKDRFSAERLKGVDSTLKIQPAKLEDSAVYLCASSPRTGVEVSNLPQHFGDGTRLSIL.

This clonotype was recorded many times. This rearrangement joins TRBV6-5 to TRBJ1-6; D ambiguous. With 5 bases removed from V and 10 bases from J, the gap between germline ends came to 12 bases. The CDR3 is 13 amino acids. From germline, CDR1 is MNHEY and CDR2 SVGAGI. The DNA for the CDR3 is TGTGCCAGCAGTCCCTCTGAGCACTCACCCCTCCACTTT. Protein: CASSPSEHSPLHF.

This clonotype was found many times. The V gene is TRBV11-3, the J gene TRBJ2-7; 7 bases are shared with TRBD1. V trimming: 2 bases; J trimming: 0 bases; junction bases outside the gene matches: 1. The CDR3 has 14 amino acids. The V gene's germline CDR1 is SGHNT and CDR2 YENEEA. CDR3 DNA: TGTGCCAGCAGCTTATGGGACAGCTCCTACGAGCAGTACTTC. Protein sequence: CASSLWDSSYEQYF.

In this sample, this clonotype turned up many times. The genes are TRBV28 and TRBJ2-5; 7 bases agree with TRBD1. This CDR3 is built from 14 residues. V lost 6 bases, J lost 4 bases, and 8 bases stayed unmatched. CDR1 and CDR2 from the germline V gene are MDHEN and SYDVKM. The CDR3 sequence is CASSEQGGRETQYF. As DNA, the CDR3 is TGTGCCAGCAGCGAACAAGGGGGCCGAGAGACCCAGTACTTC.

This clonotype was found many times. The gene calls are TRBV29-1 and TRBJ2-7; 11 positions agree with TRBD1. Germline lookup yields CDR1 SQVTM and CDR2 ANQGSEA. After removal of 6 bases from V and 2 bases from J, the junction contained 9 bases not matched to a gene. This CDR3 comprises 15 residues. CDR3: CSVNLGQGATYEQYF. CDR3 DNA sequence: TGCAGCGTGAACCTTGGACAGGGGGCGACCTACGAGCAGTACTTC.

This clonotype was counted many times. The chain carries TRBV5-1 and TRBJ2-7; unclear D gene. V shed 4 bases and J shed 6 bases, with 8 bases lying between them. The CDR3 extends over 11 amino acids. CDR1 and CDR2 (germline): SGHRS, YFSETQ. The CDR3 DNA reads TGCGCCAGCAGCCTCGGTCCCGAGCAGTACTTC. This gives the protein CASSLGPEQYF.

This clonotype was seen at least ten times. The CDR3 bases are TGTGCCAGCAGTGGGGACGGGCGGGGCTCCGAGCAGTACTTC. Translating gives CASSGDGRGSEQYF. The rearrangement links TRBV12-3 or TRBV12-4 to TRBJ2-7; D possibly corresponds to TRBD2 (6 bases). CDR3 length: 14 amino acids. V lost 5 bases and J 6 bases, leaving 17 bases between the germline ends.

The chain carries TRBV2 and TRBJ1-2; 7 nucleotides align to TRBD1. V gave up 3 bases and J gave up 4 bases; unmatched junction bases: 11. The CDR3 is made up of 16 amino acids. Germline V CDR1 and CDR2: SNHLY, FYNNEI. The CDR3 reads CASSDPKTGSFYGYTF. The CDR3 DNA reads TGTGCCAGCAGTGACCCCAAGACAGGGTCCTTCTATGGCTACACCTTC.

A word on this clonotype: A much more abundant neighbour one base away suggests this may be a read error. The chain employs TRBV10-3 and TRBJ2-7; no clear D gene. CDR1 and CDR2 (germline): ENHRY, SYGVKD. CDR3 size: 13 residues. In DNA form, the CDR3 reads TGTGTCATCAGCGACACTACCTCCTACGAGCAGTACTTC. Translation: CVISDTTSYEQYF.